The table lists the clone carrying this T cell receptor beta chain with many counts. Its antigen is currently unknown. The ends lost 1 base at V and 4 bases at J; junction bases unmatched: 3. The CDR3 covers 15 residues. This sample is drawn from a study of Graves' ophthalmopathy and Graves' hyperthyroidism. At the level of the study: Samples of peripheral blood were obtained at initial diagnosis, prior to treatment of any kind. General study findings and limits: Blood contained most expanded thyroid clonotypes exceeding 0.001 frequency. With a specificity of around 76% and a sensitivity of approximately 68%, the model predicted ophthalmopathy progression.

TCR beta CDR3 amplification used RNA transcripts. First-round RT-PCR used HTBI primers; second-round multiplex PCR followed. TCRdb reanalysed the multiplex PCR reads using MiXCR and keeps one entry per CDR3 protein. The profile shows 660,000 or so distinct CDR3 sequences, about two fifths of them singletons. J is TRBJ1-5 and V is TRBV12-3 or TRBV12-4, with 8 bases identical to TRBD1. The source material was peripheral blood. The source of this sequence is an adult man with Graves' ophthalmopathy. The CDR3, as DNA: TGTGCCAGCAGTTTAGGGTGGACAGGGAATCAGCCCCAGCATTTT. It translates to CASSLGWTGNQPQHF.